Presented here are 21 T cell receptor beta chains from one specimen sequenced in a study of T cell repertoires in cytomegalovirus infection. TCRdb reprocessed the reads via MiXCR and lists one record per CDR3 protein. The sample gives hundreds of thousands of distinct CDR3 sequences, roughly 36% of which show up once; about 20% is in the top ten. Their antigens are not known. Sequenced here: cultured PBMCs, sampled from culture after CMV antigen stimulation. These receptors originate from a human donor in good health (CMV status not recorded). Some clones in this sample may be carry-over from other donors' samples.

The V call is TRBV7-9, the J call TRBJ2-7; D possibly corresponds to TRBD2 (6 bases). The CDR3 has 14 amino acids. Germline CDR1 reads SEHNR; CDR2 reads FQNEAQ (reference sequence). Trimming shortened V by 6 bases and J by 7 bases, and 19 bases separated the two germline ends. The CDR3 coding sequence is TGTGCCAGCAGGGCGGGGAGCGATCCCCAGGAGCAGTACTTC. This sequence encodes CASRAGSDPQEQYF.

This clonotype was detected only a few times. This chain joins TRBV4-2 and TRBJ2-5; the match to TRBD2 covers 9 bases. This CDR3 contains 16 residues. Germline CDR1 LGHNA, CDR2 YNFKEQ. The V and J ends lost 4 bases and 2 bases, in that order; junction bases with no gene match: 8. For the CDR3, the DNA is TGTGCCAGCAGCCCTAGCAGCGGGGGGATTCAAGAGACCCAGTACTTC. This translates into CASSPSSGGIQETQYF.

J is TRBJ2-1 and V is TRBV20-1, with D perhaps TRBD1 or TRBD2 (5 bases each). V lost 0 bases and J lost 2, with 14 bases in between. The V gene's germline CDR1 is DFQATT and CDR2 SNEGSKA (reference sequence). This CDR3 region has 16 residues. CDR3 region: CSARDYGRGPYNEQFF. For the CDR3, the DNA is TGCAGTGCTAGAGATTATGGTAGGGGACCCTACAATGAGCAGTTCTTC.

CDR3 nucleotides: TGCGAATTATATTCGGTAAACTATGGCTACACCTTC. Encoded protein: CELYSVNYGYTF. The chain links TRBV20-1 to TRBJ1-2; D remains unclear. Germline assignment: CDR1 DFQATT and CDR2 SNEGSKA (reference sequence). The CDR3 is 12 amino acids.

This chain uses TRBV27 with TRBJ1-5, with D possibly matching TRBD1 (5 bases). The germline V gene encodes CDR1 MNHEY and CDR2 SMNVEV (reference sequence). V shed 6 bases and J shed 4 bases, with 19 bases lying between them. This CDR3 comprises 16 residues. CDR3 nucleotide sequence: TGTGCCAGCAGCCTAGTGGGACCGAAAGGTAATCAGCCCCAGCATTTT. Amino acids: CASSLVGPKGNQPQHF.

This clonotype was counted only a few times. The rearrangement joins TRBV24-1 to TRBJ1-5, with D possibly matching TRBD1 (5 bases). The CDR3 consists of 13 residues. CDR1 is KGHDR, CDR2 SFDVKD, per germline. V lost 4 bases and J 4 bases, leaving 7 bases between the germline ends. The CDR3 DNA follows: TGTGCCACCAGTGAGGGGCTAAATCAGCCCCAGCATTTT. Translating it yields CATSEGLNQPQHF.

This clonotype was seen more than once but under ten times. V is TRBV18 and J is TRBJ2-1; D unresolved. Trimming removed 6 bases at V and 0 bases at J, with 12 bases between. The CDR3 has 15 amino acids. Per the germline V gene, CDR1 is KGHSH and CDR2 is LQKENI. The CDR3 region is CASSAYPSSYNEQFF. The CDR3 nucleotides read TGTGCCAGCTCCGCTTATCCGAGCTCCTACAATGAGCAGTTCTTC.

On this clonotype: Relative to the germline gene, one junction end is altered; a read error may explain this. V gene TRBV4-1 combines with J gene TRBJ1-2, with D possibly matching TRBD1 (5 bases). Germline V CDR1 and CDR2: MGHRA, YSYEKL. The CDR3 totals 15 residues. For the CDR3, the DNA is TGTGCCAGCAGCCAACGGTGGGGGGGATCCTATGGCTACACCTTC. It yields the protein CASSQRWGGSYGYTF.

The V call is TRBV7-2, the J call TRBJ2-3; D assignment may be TRBD1 or TRBD2 (5 bases each). Germline values: CDR1 SGHTA, CDR2 FQGNSA. The V end lost 1 base, the J end lost 14 bases, and 16 bases lay between the germline ends. The CDR3 contains 13 residues. The CDR3 DNA is TGTGCCAGCAGCTTAGATTCGGGGACCCCGCTGTATTTT. It encodes CASSLDSGTPLYF. The entire variable domain, with the rest obtained from reference TRBV7-2 and TRBJ2-3, is as follows: GAGVSQSPSNKVTEKGKDVELRCDPISGHTALYWYRQSLGQGLEFLIYFQGNSAPDKSGLPSDRFSAERTGGSVSTLTIQRTQQEDSAVYLCASSLDSGTPLYFGPGTRLTVL.

The V call is TRBV12-3 or TRBV12-4, the J call TRBJ2-1; 11 bases fit TRBD2. CDR3 length: 15 amino acids. Germline trimming cut 5 bases from V and 10 bases from J; bases unmatched to any gene: 10. The CDR3 sequence is CASSPTSGGYGEQFF. In DNA form, the CDR3 reads TGTGCCAGCAGTCCAACTAGCGGGGGATATGGGGAGCAGTTCTTC.

This clonotype was seen a handful of times. The V gene is TRBV7-8, the J gene TRBJ2-2; 9 bases are a match to TRBD2. The trim removed 5 bases at V and 7 bases at J, leaving 8 bases unmatched. The CDR3 has 15 amino acids. Germline V gene sequence: CDR1 SGHVS, CDR2 FQNEAQ. CDR3 residues: CASSREAGGFGELFF. The CDR3 DNA is TGTGCCAGCAGCCGTGAGGCGGGGGGGTTCGGGGAGCTGTTTTTT. Full variable domain (missing parts from reference TRBV7-8 and TRBJ2-2): GAGVSQSPRYKVAKRGQDVALRCDPISGHVSLFWYQQALGQGPEFLTYFQNEAQLDKSGLPSDRFFAERPEGSVSTLKIQRTQQEDSAVYLCASSREAGGFGELFFGEGSRLTVL.

Only one count was recorded for this clonotype. The V gene is TRBV10-3, the J gene TRBJ2-5, with 9 bases that match TRBD2. The CDR3 spans 16 residues. J was trimmed by 1 base and V by 2 bases; bases with no gene match: 5. In germline, CDR1 is ENHRY, CDR2 SYGVKD. The CDR3, as DNA: TGTGCCATCAGTGAGGGGGCTAGCGGGGCCCAAGAGACCCAGTACTTC. It yields the protein CAISEGASGAQETQYF.

The chain joins TRBV11-2 to TRBJ1-2; D is unresolved. The V end lost 3 bases, the J end lost 4 bases, and 21 bases lay between the germline ends. This CDR3 is 17 amino acids long. Germline V lookup: CDR1 SGHAT, CDR2 FQNNGV. This CDR3 reads CASSFGFGGLIRYGYTF. The CDR3 DNA reads TGTGCCAGCAGCTTTGGATTTGGAGGGTTGATCCGCTATGGCTACACCTTC. Full variable domain (outside the CDR3, taken from reference TRBV11-2 and TRBJ1-2): EAGVAQSPRYKIIEKRQSVAFWCNPISGHATLYWYQQILGQGPKLLIQFQNNGVVDDSQLPKDRFSAERLKGVDSTLKIQPAKLEDSAVYLCASSFGFGGLIRYGYTFGSGTRLTVV.

This clonotype was observed a handful of times. This chain uses TRBV28 with TRBJ1-5; 9 bases align to TRBD1. The CDR3 extends over 15 amino acids. V gave up 6 bases and J gave up 0 bases; unmatched junction bases: 3. Germline CDR1 reads MDHEN; CDR2 reads SYDVKM. CDR3: CASRTGGYSNQPQHF. The CDR3 nucleotides are TGTGCCAGCAGAACAGGGGGCTATAGCAATCAGCCCCAGCATTTT.

This clonotype was picked up a small number of times. This chain joins TRBV7-9 and TRBJ1-2, with D hard to call. The CDR3 is 14 residues long. The germline V and J ends were trimmed by 0 bases and 7 bases, with 12 bases remaining between them. Germline V CDR1 and CDR2: SEHNR, FQNEAQ (reference sequence). The CDR3 region has the DNA TGTGCCAGCAGCTTAGCAGGGTTTGGTGGTGGCTACACCTTC. As protein: CASSLAGFGGGYTF.

CDR3 region: CASRGTGGLTEAFF. The CDR3 DNA sequence: TGCGCCAGCAGGGGGACAGGGGGCTTGACTGAAGCTTTCTTT. This chain uses TRBV5-1 with TRBJ1-1; 12 bases are shared with TRBD1. Per germline, CDR1 SGHRS and CDR2 YFSETQ. The V segment lost 5 bases and the J segment 5 bases; nucleotides outside the gene matches: 4. The CDR3 has 14 amino acids. The full variable domain, in which reference TRBV5-1 and TRBJ1-1 provide the parts outside the CDR3, is KAGVTQTPRYLIKTRGQQVTLSCSPISGHRSVSWYQQTPGQGLQFLFEYFSETQRNKGNFPGRFSGRQFSNSRSEMNVSTLELGDSALYLCASRGTGGLTEAFFGQGTRLTVV.

V gene TRBV28 combines with J gene TRBJ1-1; 9 bases map to TRBD1. Germline CDR1 and CDR2: MDHEN and SYDVKM. This CDR3 has 13 residues. V dropped 7 bases and J dropped 5; count of bases not matched to a gene: 5. DNA of the CDR3: TGTGCCAGCAAGCGGACAGGGGAGACTGAAGCTTTCTTT. This sequence encodes CASKRTGETEAFF.

This clonotype showed up many times. CDR3 amino acids: CASSEPGPVGYTF. The CDR3 bases are TGTGCCAGCAGTGAGCCGGGGCCGGTTGGCTACACCTTC. The chain links TRBV6-1 to TRBJ1-2, with D possibly matching TRBD1 (5 bases). Trimming removed 3 bases at V and 7 bases at J, with 12 bases between. The length of the CDR3 is 13 residues. Germline CDR1 and CDR2: MNHNS and SASEGT.

This clonotype came up a few times. The chain employs TRBV7-8 and TRBJ2-3; D gene unclear. The length of the CDR3 is 17 residues. In germline, CDR1 is SGHVS, CDR2 FQNEAQ. Deletions cut 2 bases from V and 3 bases from J, with 18 bases between. CDR3 in DNA: TGTGCCAGCAGCTTAAGACGGTTGGCTATAGGGACAGATACGCAGTATTTT. Translating gives CASSLRRLAIGTDTQYF.

This clonotype was observed many times. The CDR3 DNA follows: TGTGCCAGCAGTTTAGCACTAGCGGGGGGGCTTGGCACAGATACGCAGTATTTT. Its protein product is CASSLALAGGLGTDTQYF. The chain recombines TRBV12-3 or TRBV12-4 with TRBJ2-3, with 13 nucleotides matching TRBD2. Trimming at V came to 0 bases and at J to 1 base, leaving 4 bases not matched to a gene. The CDR3 totals 18 residues.

The chain carries TRBV30 and TRBJ2-1; no definite D call. This CDR3 comprises 14 residues. The V end lost 3 bases, the J end lost 7 bases, and 16 bases lay between the germline ends. Germline V gene data show CDR1 as GTSNPN and CDR2 as SVGIG (reference sequence). The CDR3 here is CAWRGPAQINEQFF. As DNA, the CDR3 is TGTGCCTGGAGAGGCCCGGCGCAAATTAATGAGCAGTTCTTC.